This T cell receptor (beta chain) is from a study of cytomegalovirus exposure and HLA in healthy donors. PCR involved 60 Vbeta and 13 Jbeta primers. Method: immunoSEQ multiplex PCR; TCRdb's copy keeps in-frame clones and lacks some. The top ten hold more than 1.3% of the sample, which has under 200,000 clones, roughly 82% seen once. The CDR3 is 13 residues long. Trimming at V came to 5 bases and at J to 9 bases, leaving 5 bases not matched to a gene. Per the germline V gene, CDR1 is SEHNR and CDR2 is FQNEAQ (reference sequence). The clonotype originates from a girl aged 10-17 years in good health and CMV-seropositive. Input material: PBMCs. The J gene is TRBJ2-1, the V gene TRBV7-9; 9 bases line up with TRBD2. As DNA, the CDR3 is TGTGCCAGCAGCCCGATAGCGGGAGCTGAGCAGTTCTTC. It encodes CASSPIAGAEQFF.